One sample yielded the 8 T cell receptor beta chains listed below, sequenced in a study of CD8+ T cells in alopecia areata. As the sequencing template, cDNA was produced by extracting RNA and reverse transcribing it. Only in-frame clones appear in the TCRdb table, and some are missing; sequencing was by immunoSEQ multiplex PCR. The sample includes some 120,000 clones, roughly three fifths of them seen just once. Sequencing used CD4+ T cells sorted from blood, obtained at week 0. The source is a human donor with alopecia areata.

This clone turned up a few times. J is TRBJ1-6 and V is TRBV19; a weak D match, TRBD1 (5 bases). CDR1 is LNHDA, CDR2 SQIVND, per germline (reference sequence). The CDR3 length is 13 residues. V lost 7 bases and J 7 bases, leaving 11 bases between the germline ends. The CDR3 bases are TGTGCCAGTAACGACAGAACAAATTCACCCCTCCACTTT. Translated, it gives CASNDRTNSPLHF.

V usage is TRBV10-2 and J usage is TRBJ1-5, with D unclear. Per germline, CDR1 WSHSY and CDR2 SAAADI. This CDR3 spans 16 amino acids. Trimming took 4 bases from V and 0 from J, leaving 13 bases between them. The CDR3 protein is CASSGMGYYSNQPQHF. In nucleotides, the CDR3 is TGCGCCAGCAGTGGGATGGGGTATTATAGCAATCAGCCCCAGCATTTT.

This clone was detected only a few times. V usage is TRBV9 and J usage is TRBJ2-7, with 13 positions matching TRBD2. The CDR3 contains 16 residues. V shed 2 bases and J 7 bases; nucleotides not matched to a gene: 9. The V gene's germline CDR1 is SGDLS and CDR2 YYNGEE. The CDR3 protein is CASSVDPGLAGFEQYF. CDR3 DNA: TGTGCCAGCAGCGTCGACCCGGGACTAGCGGGGTTTGAGCAGTACTTC.

This chain links TRBV2 with TRBJ1-2; 9 positions agree with TRBD1. Germline CDR1 SNHLY, CDR2 FYNNEI. The CDR3 has 12 residues. V was clipped by 9 bases and J by 7 bases; unmatched bases: 6. CDR3 sequence reads: CARAGQGSGYTF. In DNA form, the CDR3 reads TGTGCCAGAGCGGGACAGGGCTCTGGCTACACCTTC.

The chain joins TRBV6-5 to TRBJ1-5; TRBD1 matches at 8 bases. This CDR3 region has 13 residues. Unmatched junction bases numbered 10, after V lost 11 bases and J lost 7 bases. Germline V gene data show CDR1 as MNHEY and CDR2 as SVGAGI. The CDR3 protein is CASQGEVWQPQHF. The CDR3 bases are TGTGCCTCACAGGGGGAGGTATGGCAGCCCCAGCATTTT.

V gene TRBV4-3 combines with J gene TRBJ1-4; D gene uncertain. CDR3 length equals 13 residues. Germline loops: CDR1 LGHNA, CDR2 YSLEER. The V end was cut by 0 bases, the J end by 13 bases, with 12 bases between. The CDR3 protein is CASSQETGSRLFF. CDR3 coding DNA: TGCGCCAGCAGCCAAGAGACGGGGTCGAGACTGTTTTTT.

This sequence joins TRBV4-3 and TRBJ2-2; perhaps TRBD1 as D (6 bases). The germline CDR1 and CDR2 sequences are LGHNA and YSLEER. The CDR3 length is 16 residues. Trimming removed 0 bases at V and 2 bases at J, with 10 bases between. The CDR3 loop reads CASSQDYRDNTGELFF. CDR3 nucleotide sequence: TGCGCCAGCAGCCAAGATTACAGGGATAACACCGGGGAGCTGTTTTTT.

The chain uses TRBV7-2 and TRBJ2-7, with D perhaps TRBD2 (5 bases). Germline V gene lookup returns CDR1 SGHTA and CDR2 FQGNSA. The CDR3 is 16 amino acids. V was trimmed by 5 bases and J by 1 base, leaving 18 bases between them. In DNA, the CDR3 is TGTGCCAGCAGCACCGCCGCGGGTCATTCTTCCTACGAGCAGTACTTC. Amino acids: CASSTAAGHSSYEQYF. The full variable domain, with the rest looked up from reference TRBV7-2 and TRBJ2-7, is GAGVSQSPSNKVTEKGKDVELRCDPISGHTALYWYRQSLGQGLEFLIYFQGNSAPDKSGLPSDRFSAERTGGSVSTLTIQRTQQEDSAVYLCASSTAAGHSSYEQYFGPGTRLTVT.